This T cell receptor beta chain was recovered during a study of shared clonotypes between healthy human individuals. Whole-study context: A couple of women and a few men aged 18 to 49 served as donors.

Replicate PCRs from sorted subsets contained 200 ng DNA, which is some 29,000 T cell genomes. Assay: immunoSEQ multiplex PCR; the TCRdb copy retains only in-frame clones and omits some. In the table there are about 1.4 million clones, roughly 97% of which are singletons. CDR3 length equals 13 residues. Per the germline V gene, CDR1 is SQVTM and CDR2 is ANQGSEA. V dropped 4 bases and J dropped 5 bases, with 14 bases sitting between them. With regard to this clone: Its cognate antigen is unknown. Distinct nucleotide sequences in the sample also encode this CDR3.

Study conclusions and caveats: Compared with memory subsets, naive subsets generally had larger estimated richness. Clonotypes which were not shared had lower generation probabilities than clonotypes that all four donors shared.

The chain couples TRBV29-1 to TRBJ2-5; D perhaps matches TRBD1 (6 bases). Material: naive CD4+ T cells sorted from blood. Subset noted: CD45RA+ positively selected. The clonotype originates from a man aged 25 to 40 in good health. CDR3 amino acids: CSVVSRGGETQYF. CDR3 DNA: TGCAGCGTTGTGAGCAGGGGTGGGGAGACCCAGTACTTC.